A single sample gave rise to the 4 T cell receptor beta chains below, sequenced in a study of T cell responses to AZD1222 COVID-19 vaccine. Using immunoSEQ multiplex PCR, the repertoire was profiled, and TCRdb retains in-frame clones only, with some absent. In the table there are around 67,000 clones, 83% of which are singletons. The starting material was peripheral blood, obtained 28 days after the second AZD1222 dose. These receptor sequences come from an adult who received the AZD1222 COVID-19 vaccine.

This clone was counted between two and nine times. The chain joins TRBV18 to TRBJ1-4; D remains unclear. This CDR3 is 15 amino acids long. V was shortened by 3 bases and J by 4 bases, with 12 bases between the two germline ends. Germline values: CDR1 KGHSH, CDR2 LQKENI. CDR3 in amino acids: CASSPLTGINEKLFF. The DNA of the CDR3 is TGTGCCAGCTCACCCCTGACGGGAATTAATGAAAAACTGTTTTTT. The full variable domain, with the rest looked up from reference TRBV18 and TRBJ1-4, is NAGVMQNPRHLVRRRGQEARLRCSPMKGHSHVYWYRQLPEEGLKFMVYLQKENIIDESGMPKERFSAEFPKEGPSILRIQQVVRGDSAAYFCASSPLTGINEKLFFGSGTQLSVL.

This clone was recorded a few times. DNA for the CDR3: TGTGCCAGCTGCCCCGGGACAGGGGTCTGCGAGCAGTACTTC. It encodes CASCPGTGVCEQYF. The genes are TRBV27 and TRBJ2-7; 10 bases are a match to TRBD1. The V and J ends lost 8 bases and 6 bases, in that order; junction bases with no gene match: 10. CDR1 is MNHEY, CDR2 SMNVEV, per germline (reference sequence). CDR3 length equals 14 residues.

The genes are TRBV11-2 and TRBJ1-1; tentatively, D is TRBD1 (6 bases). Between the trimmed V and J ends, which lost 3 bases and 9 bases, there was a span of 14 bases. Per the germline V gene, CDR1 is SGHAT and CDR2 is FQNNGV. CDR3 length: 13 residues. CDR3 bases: TGTGCCAGCAGCTTGCAGGACAGAAGAAAAGCTTTCTTT. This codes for CASSLQDRRKAFF.

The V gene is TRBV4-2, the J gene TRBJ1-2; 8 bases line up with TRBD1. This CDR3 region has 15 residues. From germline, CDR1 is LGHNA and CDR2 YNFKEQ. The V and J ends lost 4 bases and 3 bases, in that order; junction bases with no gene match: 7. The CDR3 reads CASSPQGAGDYGYTF. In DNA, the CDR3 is TGTGCCAGCAGCCCTCAGGGGGCAGGAGACTATGGCTACACCTTC.